The T cell receptor beta chain described here comes from a study of vaccination and CD4 T cells after COVID-19. Notes on the study in general: Among reactive clones from convalescent patients, a median roughly 88% appeared only post-vaccination.

This CDR3 spans 14 amino acids. Germline CDR1 SGHTA, CDR2 FQGTGA. Trimming pared 5 bases from V and 3 bases from J, leaving 13 bases between. In regard to this clonotype: Its target is not known.

Sequence data for DNA of cultured CD4+ T cells were generated by the Oncomine TCR Beta short-read assay. In TCRdb, the PCR reads were re-called with MiXCR into one record per CDR3 protein. Of 20,000 to 30,000 distinct CDR3 sequences listed, about three fifths are singletons. Sample treatment: approximately 11-day PBMC culture with coronavirus spike peptide pools or control peptides (ViraFEST assay). Under 2.5 million PBMCs were grown per well alongside about 10 IU/ml IL-2 and around 9.6 ug/ml peptide pools. Sequenced: CD4+ T cells from blood, cultured in vitro. This chain connects TRBV7-3 to TRBJ1-2, with a weak D call TRBD1 (5 bases). The TCR sequence derives from a human donor who had recovered from COVID-19. In DNA form, the CDR3 reads TGTGCCAGCAGCCCAAAGGGCAGGGACTATGGCTACACCTTC. This sequence encodes CASSPKGRDYGYTF.